These 18 T cell receptor beta chains were sequenced from one sample in a study of T cell clonality in common variable immunodeficiency (dated by TCRdb to the mid-2010s). Libraries came from the immunoSEQ multiplex PCR assay. The immuneACCESS repertoire file appears here via TCRdb, limited to in-frame rearrangements. These files lack a portion of the clones; in checked studies, under half of the deficit traces to unresolved V genes, and the cause of the others is not known. For this sample the table reports tens of thousands of clones, with no clone seen just once. 2.5% to 3% of the sample rests with the top ten. The specimen sequenced was peripheral blood mononuclear cells. Source of these receptors: a person aged 18 to 70 in good health.

This clone was counted at least ten times. The read ends 3 residues shy of where the CDR3 ends; the end is completed using the germline J gene. The chain couples TRBV5-6 to TRBJ2-7, with 8 bases identical to TRBD2. V was pared by 4 bases and J by 3 bases, with 9 bases of the junction left unmatched. CDR3 length: 15 residues. Germline lookup yields CDR1 SGHDT and CDR2 YYEEEE. CDR3 protein: CASSLPSGSGYEQYF. The sequenced part of the CDR3 DNA is TGTGCCAGCAGCCTACCGAGCGGGAGTGGCTACGAG.

This clone is deemed medium-sized. The read ends 3 residues shy of where the CDR3 ends; the end is completed using the germline J gene. The rearrangement joins TRBV6-1 to TRBJ2-4; D might be TRBD2 (5 bases). The V end was cut by 3 bases, the J end by 9 bases, with 15 bases between. The CDR3 totals 14 residues. Per the germline V gene, CDR1 is MNHNS and CDR2 is SASEGT. CDR3: CASSENGELVIQYF. The part of the CDR3 DNA that was read is TGTGCCAGCAGTGAGAACGGGGAGTTGGTCATT.

This clone was counted many times. The sequenced fragment ends 3 residues before the CDR3 boundary, so the rest is inferred from the germline J gene. The V gene is TRBV11-2, the J gene TRBJ2-7; 8 bases are shared with TRBD2. Germline values: CDR1 SGHAT, CDR2 FQNNGV. V trimming: 5 bases; J trimming: 3 bases; junction bases outside the gene matches: 9. This CDR3 has 15 residues. The sequenced part of the CDR3 DNA is TGTGCCAGCAGCCCCCACTTAGCGGGAAACTACGAG. Protein sequence: CASSPHLAGNYE. The CDR3 in full is CASSPHLAGNYEQYF.

As for this clone: Read sequence stops 3 residues before the CDR3 end, and the germline J gene provides the missing end. The chain links TRBV18 to TRBJ2-3; maybe TRBD1 (5 bases). The CDR3 is 13 amino acids. Germline V CDR1 and CDR2: KGHSH, LQKENI. The CDR3 loop reads CASSQTEQETQYF. CDR3 DNA, as far as it was read: TGTGCCAGCTCACAGACAGAGCAAGAGACG.

This clone was recorded at least ten times. The CDR3 end falls 3 residues outside the read, so it is completed with the germline J gene. The V call is TRBV7-8, the J call TRBJ2-5, with 16 bases aligning to TRBD2. Germline CDR1 SGHVS, CDR2 FQNEAQ. CDR3 length: 18 residues. J gave up 0 bases and V 5 bases, and 6 bases lay outside the gene matches. The CDR3 reads CASSRAGLAGGYQETQYF. The CDR3 bases that were read are TGTGCCAGCAGCCGAGCGGGACTAGCGGGAGGGTACCAAGAGACC.

This clone was observed at least ten times. The read gets to within 3 residues of the CDR3 end, and the germline J gene fills in the rest. This sequence joins TRBV19 and TRBJ1-4; D might be TRBD1 (5 bases). V lost 6 bases and J lost 0, with 17 bases in between. Germline V gene sequence: CDR1 LNHDA, CDR2 SQIVND (reference sequence). CDR3 length: 17 amino acids. CDR3 DNA (partial): TGTGCCAGTAGCCAACGAATGGGGGACTCAACTAATGAAAAA. Protein: CASSQRMGDSTNEK. The CDR3 reads in full as CASSQRMGDSTNEKLFF.

This clone was detected many times. The read comes to an end 3 residues before the CDR3 does, leaving the germline J gene to fill in the end. The rearrangement uses TRBV7-9 and TRBJ2-5; maybe TRBD1 (5 bases). Trimming left V 7 bases short and J 5 bases short, with 20 bases between. The germline CDR1 and CDR2 sequences are SEHNR and FQNEAQ (reference sequence). This CDR3 is 15 amino acids long. This CDR3 is CASNPLPRQRETQYF. Incomplete CDR3 DNA: TGTGCCAGCAACCCCCTACCCCGACAGCGTGAGACC.

This clone was recorded a few times. The read finishes 3 residues shy of the CDR3 end, and the germline J gene is used to complete it. The V gene is TRBV5-1, the J gene TRBJ1-2; TRBD1 agrees at 11 bases. The CDR3 contains 15 residues. Germline V gene lookup returns CDR1 SGHRS and CDR2 YFSETQ. The CDR3 protein is CASSLPKGTGGVYTF. CDR3 DNA (partial): TGCGCCAGCAGCTTACCGAAAGGGACAGGGGGTGTC.

This clone was recorded many times. The read terminates 3 residues ahead of where the CDR3 ends, so the germline J gene completes it. The V and J genes are TRBV2 and TRBJ2-5, with TRBD1 identical over 11 bases. This CDR3 is 15 amino acids long. The V segment lost 5 bases and the J segment 4 bases; nucleotides outside the gene matches: 6. Germline V gene lookup returns CDR1 SNHLY and CDR2 FYNNEI. The CDR3 region is CASSQRTGGRETQYF. CDR3 bases read: TGTGCCAGCAGTCAAAGGACAGGGGGCAGAGAGACC.

This clone was observed at least ten times. The CDR3 extends 3 residues past the end of the read, so its final part is completed from the germline J gene. The J gene is TRBJ1-4, the V gene TRBV2, with a possible D match to TRBD1 (6 bases). There are 14 residues in the CDR3. The V end was cut by 9 bases, the J end by 2 bases, with 13 bases between. CDR1 and CDR2 (germline): SNHLY, FYNNEI. The CDR3 bases that were read are TGTGCCAGTACACGGGACAATACTAATGAAAAA. Translation gives CASTRDNTNEK. The entire CDR3 sequence reads CASTRDNTNEKLFF. The full variable domain, rest sourced from reference TRBV2 and TRBJ1-4, is EPEVTQTPSHQVTQMGQEVILRCVPISNHLYFYWYRQILGQKVEFLVSFYNNEISEKSEIFDDQFSVERPDGSNFTLKIRSTKLEDSAMYFCASTRDNTNEKLFFGSGTQLSVL.

The table lists this clone with many counts. The DNA ends 3 residues before the CDR3 does, and the rest of the CDR3 is filled in from the germline J gene. The rearrangement links TRBV19 to TRBJ2-1; 8 nucleotides agree with TRBD1. Germline V gene sequence: CDR1 LNHDA, CDR2 SQIVND (reference sequence). V lost 8 bases to trimming and J lost 8 bases; unmatched junction nucleotides: 20. The CDR3 has 17 amino acids. The CDR3 sequence: CASRPPSGTGHSDEQFF. CDR3 DNA (partial): TGTGCCAGTCGGCCCCCATCCGGGACAGGTCACAGCGATGAG.

Concerning this clone: The CDR3 is cut off 3 residues early in the read; its end comes from the germline J gene. V usage is TRBV23-1 and J usage is TRBJ1-2, with D unclear. TRBV23-1 is an ORF for which the function is uncertain. CDR3 length equals 16 residues. The part of the CDR3 DNA that was read is TGCGCCAGCAGTCATGAAAGGGCCATACAATTTTACGAC. This gives the protein CASSHERAIQFYD. The whole CDR3 is CASSHERAIQFYDYTF.

This clone has a count of ten or more. Incomplete CDR3 DNA: TGTGCCAGCAGCTTGAGACTAGCGGGGACAGATACG. Amino acid sequence: CASSLRLAGTDT. The CDR3 in full is CASSLRLAGTDTQYF. The genes are TRBV5-6 and TRBJ2-3, with TRBD2 identical over 11 bases. The read ends 3 residues shy of where the CDR3 ends; the end is completed using the germline J gene. The CDR3 sequence is 15 residues long. Germline-derived CDR1 and CDR2 are SGHDT and YYEEEE. J lost 3 bases, V lost 1 base, and 1 base had no gene match.

This clone has only a few counts. Coverage ceases 3 residues before the CDR3 finishes, and the germline J gene fills in the end. The chain recombines TRBV6-1 with TRBJ1-5, with TRBD1 matching 7 bases. J lost 5 bases, V lost 4 bases, and 5 bases had no gene match. Germline V gene lookup returns CDR1 MNHNS and CDR2 SASEGT. This CDR3 spans 14 amino acids. The CDR3 is CASSAGQTYQPQHF. The CDR3 DNA, read in part, is TGTGCCAGCAGTGCGGGACAGACGTATCAGCCC.

The table lists this clone with many counts. The observed sequence ends 3 residues before the CDR3 terminus, with the missing tail filled in from the germline J gene. The chain recombines TRBV7-9 with TRBJ2-5, with D perhaps matching TRBD1 (6 bases). Germline CDR1 and CDR2: SEHNR and FQNEAQ (reference sequence). Trimming took 5 bases from V and 3 from J, leaving 13 bases between them. The CDR3 totals 14 residues. The chain's CDR3 is CASSPLTGKETQYF. The CDR3 DNA, read in part, is TGTGCCAGCAGCCCCCTGACAGGCAAAGAGACC. Based on the CDR3 plus reference TRBV7-9 and TRBJ2-5, the full variable domain is DTGVSQNPRHKITKRGQNVTFRCDPISEHNRLYWYRQTLGQGPEFLTYFQNEAQLEKSRLLSDRFSAERPKGSFSTLEIQRTEQGDSAMYLCASSPLTGKETQYFGPGTRLLVL.

This clone was seen at least ten times. The CDR3 end falls 3 residues outside the read, so it is completed with the germline J gene. The chain couples TRBV27 to TRBJ2-1, with D possibly being TRBD1 (5 bases). This CDR3 is 12 amino acids long. V was shortened by 8 bases and J by 8 bases, with 13 bases between the two germline ends. The germline V gene encodes CDR1 MNHEY and CDR2 SMNVEV (reference sequence). CDR3 DNA (partial): TGTGCCAGCGGTAAAGTAGGGGATGAG. Protein sequence: CASGKVGDE. The whole CDR3 sequence reads CASGKVGDEQFF.

This clone came up many times. The read ends 3 residues shy of where the CDR3 ends; the end is completed using the germline J gene. The V call is TRBV20-1, the J call TRBJ2-7; 8 bases line up with TRBD1. From germline, CDR1 is DFQATT and CDR2 SNEGSKA (reference sequence). The CDR3 covers 13 residues. CDR3 amino acids: CSGTTGGPYEQYF. CDR3 bases read: TGCAGCGGTACCACAGGGGGACCCTACGAG.

There are many counts of this clone. The read ends 3 residues shy of where the CDR3 ends; the end is completed using the germline J gene. The rearrangement joins TRBV12-3 or TRBV12-4 to TRBJ2-1; TRBD2 might be the D (6 bases). Trimming removed 2 bases at V and 6 bases at J, with 11 bases between. The CDR3 contains 14 residues. The sequenced CDR3 bases are TGTGCCAGCAGTTTATCCGGGACTTCCAATGAG. Amino acid sequence: CASSLSGTSNE. The whole CDR3 reads CASSLSGTSNEQFF.